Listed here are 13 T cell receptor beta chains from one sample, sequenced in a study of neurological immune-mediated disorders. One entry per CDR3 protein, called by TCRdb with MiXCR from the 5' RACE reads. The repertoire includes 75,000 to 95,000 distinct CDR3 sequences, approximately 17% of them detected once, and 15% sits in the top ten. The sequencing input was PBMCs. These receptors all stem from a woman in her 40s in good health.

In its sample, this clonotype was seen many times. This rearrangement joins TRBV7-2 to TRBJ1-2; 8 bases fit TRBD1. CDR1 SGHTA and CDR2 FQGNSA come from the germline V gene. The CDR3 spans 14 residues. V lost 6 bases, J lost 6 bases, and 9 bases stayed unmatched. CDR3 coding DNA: TGTGCCAGCAGTTCCTACAGGGGGGTGAATGGCTACACCTTC. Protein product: CASSSYRGVNGYTF.

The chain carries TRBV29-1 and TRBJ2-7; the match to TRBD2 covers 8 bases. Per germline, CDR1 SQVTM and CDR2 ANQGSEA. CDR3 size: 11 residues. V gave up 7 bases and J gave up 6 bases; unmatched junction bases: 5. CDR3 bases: TGCAGCGCGAATACTAGCGGCGAGCAGTACTTC. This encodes CSANTSGEQYF.

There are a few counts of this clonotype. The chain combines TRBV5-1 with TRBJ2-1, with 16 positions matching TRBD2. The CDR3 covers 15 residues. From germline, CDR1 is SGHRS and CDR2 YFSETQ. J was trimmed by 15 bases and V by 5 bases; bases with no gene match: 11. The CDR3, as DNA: TGCGCCAGCAGTTCCGGGACTAGCGGGGGGGCGGTTCTGTTCTTC. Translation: CASSSGTSGGAVLFF.

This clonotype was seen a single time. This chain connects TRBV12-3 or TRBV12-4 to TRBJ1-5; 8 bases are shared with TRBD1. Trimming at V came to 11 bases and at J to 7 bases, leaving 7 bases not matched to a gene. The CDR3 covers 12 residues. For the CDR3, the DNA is TGTGCCGGAGGACAGGGTGGCCAGCCCCAGCATTTT. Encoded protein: CAGGQGGQPQHF.

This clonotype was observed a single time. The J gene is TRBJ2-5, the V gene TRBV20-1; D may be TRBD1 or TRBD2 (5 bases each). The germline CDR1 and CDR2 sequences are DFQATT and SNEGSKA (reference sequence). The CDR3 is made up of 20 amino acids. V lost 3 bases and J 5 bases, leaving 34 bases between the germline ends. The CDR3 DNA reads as TGCAGTGCTAGGGCCTATCTAGTGGGACGAACACTAGATACTGGGGAGACCCAGTACTTC. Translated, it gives CSARAYLVGRTLDTGETQYF.

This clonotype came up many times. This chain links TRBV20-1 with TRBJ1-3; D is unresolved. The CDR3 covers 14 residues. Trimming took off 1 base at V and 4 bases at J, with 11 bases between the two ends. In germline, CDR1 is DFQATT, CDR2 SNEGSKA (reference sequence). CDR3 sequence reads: CSARGWEIGNTIYF. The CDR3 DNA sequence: TGCAGTGCTAGAGGTTGGGAGATCGGAAACACCATATATTTT.

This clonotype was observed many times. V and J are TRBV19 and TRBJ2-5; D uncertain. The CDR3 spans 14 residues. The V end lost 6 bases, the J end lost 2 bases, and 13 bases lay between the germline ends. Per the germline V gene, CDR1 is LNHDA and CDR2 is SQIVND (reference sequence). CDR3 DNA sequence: TGTGCCAGTAGGGGATCCGTCGGACAAGAGACCCAGTACTTC. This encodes CASRGSVGQETQYF.

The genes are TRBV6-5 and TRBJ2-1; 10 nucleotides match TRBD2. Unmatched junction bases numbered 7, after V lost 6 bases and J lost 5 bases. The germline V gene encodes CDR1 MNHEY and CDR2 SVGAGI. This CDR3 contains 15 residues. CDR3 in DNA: TGTGCCAGCAGCCAAAGCGGGGGGGAAAACAATGAGCAGTTCTTC. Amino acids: CASSQSGGENNEQFF.

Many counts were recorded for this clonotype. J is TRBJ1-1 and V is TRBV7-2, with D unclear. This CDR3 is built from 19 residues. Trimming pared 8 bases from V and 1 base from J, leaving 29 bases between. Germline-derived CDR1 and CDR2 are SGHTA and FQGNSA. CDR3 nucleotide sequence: TGTGCCAGCGCCCCTCGGATCTCGTTGGGAATTCGAGGGAACACTGAAGCTTTCTTT. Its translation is CASAPRISLGIRGNTEAFF.

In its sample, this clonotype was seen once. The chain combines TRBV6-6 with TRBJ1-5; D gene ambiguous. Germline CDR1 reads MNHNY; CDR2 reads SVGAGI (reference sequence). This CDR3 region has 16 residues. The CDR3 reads CTSSYSRGYSNQPQHF. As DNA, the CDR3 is TGTACTAGCAGTTACTCGAGAGGGTATAGCAATCAGCCCCAGCATTTT.

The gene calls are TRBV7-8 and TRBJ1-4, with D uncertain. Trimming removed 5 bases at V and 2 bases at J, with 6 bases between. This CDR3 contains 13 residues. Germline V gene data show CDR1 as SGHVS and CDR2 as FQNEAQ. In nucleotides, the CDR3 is TGTGCCAGCAGCCGGGTGACTAATGAAAAACTGTTTTTT. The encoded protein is CASSRVTNEKLFF.

The CDR3 reads CSGWDSLNTEAFF. The CDR3 DNA sequence: TGCTCCGGGTGGGACAGCTTGAACACTGAAGCTTTCTTT. The rearrangement joins TRBV4-3 to TRBJ1-1, with TRBD1 matching 7 bases. CDR1 LGHNA and CDR2 YSLEER come from the germline V gene. This CDR3 spans 13 amino acids.

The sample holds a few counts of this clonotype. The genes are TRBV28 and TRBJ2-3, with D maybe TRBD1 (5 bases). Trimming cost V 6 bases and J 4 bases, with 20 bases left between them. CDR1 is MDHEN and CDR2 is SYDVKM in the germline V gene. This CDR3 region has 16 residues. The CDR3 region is CASRLSPSAGSDTQYF. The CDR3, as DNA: TGTGCCAGCAGACTTAGTCCTTCGGCAGGGTCAGATACGCAGTATTTT.